The clone carrying this TCR beta chain was seen a handful of times. Its antigen is as yet unknown. The data are from a study of cytomegalovirus exposure and HLA in healthy donors. The study, taken as a whole, reports: In vitro testing confirmed a few CMV-associated chains as specific for CMV antigens. Later analysis indicated greater clonal expansion among HLA-associated TCR beta chains than among equally common other chains. A later analysis found most CMV-associated TCR beta chains apparently HLA-restricted.

Looked up from germline, CDR1 is SGDLS and CDR2 is YYNGEE. The V and J ends lost 0 bases and 6 bases, in that order; junction bases with no gene match: 6. The CDR3 is made up of 14 amino acids. The PCR contained 60 Vbeta and 13 Jbeta primers. Here immunoSEQ multiplex PCR was the method, and the copy in TCRdb shows in-frame clones only, minus some. This sample has 60,000 to 75,000 clones, with roughly 68% found just once. This clonotype was obtained from a woman in her 50s in good health and CMV-seronegative. The sample was PBMCs. The chain joins TRBV9 to TRBJ2-7, with 7 bases fitting TRBD2. The CDR3 bases are TGTGCCAGCAGCGTAGTTGCGGGAGCGGTCGAGCAGTACTTC. As protein: CASSVVAGAVEQYF.